Only a few counts were recorded for the clone carrying this T cell receptor beta chain. Its antigen is unidentified. The sample is drawn from a study of T-cell memory formation after mild COVID-19. Study as a whole: Clusters of TCRs were largely donor specific.

5'RACE, which relied on constant-segment primers, yielded TCR alpha and TCR beta cDNA libraries carrying sample barcodes and UMIs. MiXCR, applied by TCRdb to the 5' RACE reads, yields one record per CDR3 protein. The profile shows 150,000 to 200,000 distinct CDR3 sequences, around 10% of them singletons. This CDR3 comprises 15 residues. V lost 2 bases and J lost 4, with 11 bases in between. Per the germline V gene, CDR1 is SGHTA and CDR2 is FQGNSA. Overall study results and limits: Shrinking CD4+ clones resided mostly in CM and EM, and CD8+ ones in EMRA. SARS-CoV-2 specificity was not confirmed for second-wave clones peaking on day 37.

The receptor comes from a man in his late teens or twenties who had mild COVID-19 (a few samples of this study predate the infection). Cell type and time point are not known. The sequenced sample was PBMCs or a T cell subset sorted from them (not recorded which). The chain is built from TRBV7-2 and TRBJ2-2, with unresolved D. This chain's CDR3 is CASSLYIIPTGELFF. CDR3 sequence (DNA): TGTGCCAGCAGCTTATACATTATCCCCACCGGGGAGCTGTTTTTT.